The entry below gives a single TCR beta chain sequence along with its context. What antigen it recognizes has not been identified. No qualities accompany the bases; no much larger clone lies one base away. This specimen comes from a study of shared clonotypes between healthy human individuals (dated by TCRdb to 2020 to 2022). Notes on the research overall: The cohort comprised a couple of women and a few men aged 18 to 49 years. For each donor, three plates each were used for CD4 naive and CD4 memory, two plates were used for CD8 naive, and one plate was used for CD8 memory. To estimate repertoire size and how much clonotype sharing occurs between individuals, the study deeply sequenced the blood TCR repertoires of about 5 healthy adults. Different laboratories and diverse techniques were used to prepare libraries and sequence TCR repertoires, to increase sequencing depth and limit assay-specific biases. Leukapheresis yielded between about 0.85 and 10 billion PBMCs per donor.

TCR CDR3 regions were amplified from genomic DNA by multiplex PCR using the deep immunoSEQ assay. Genomic DNA extracted from each cell subset was distributed evenly over all wells of several immunoSEQ 96-well plates, and each plate served as one replicate. For sorted subsets, each replicate PCR was loaded with approximately 190 ng genomic DNA, equivalent to 30,000 to 35,000 T cell genomes. Purified libraries were measured with a Qubit 3.0 fluorometer, size-checked on a Bioanalyzer 2100, and measured again with the KAPA Library Quantification kit. Each immunoSEQ 96-well plate was sequenced on its own single-read 150-cycle Illumina NextSeq 550 flow cell. Per the source publication's procedure: The immunoSEQ output contained only junctional sequences without quality scores, so filtering could not match that applied to full-length reads. Sequences were annotated with PyIR, a Python wrapper for IgBLAST v1.9, using IMGT germline references to assign V/J genes and CDR3. Reads were filtered out if the reads had weak V/J assignments (E-value above 1e-6), no CDR3, stop codons, out-of-frame junctions, or ambiguous translated residues. V3J clonotypes were defined as sequences sharing the same inferred V gene, J gene, and CDR3 amino acid sequence. Percentage overlap between repertoires was calculated by dividing the number of shared unique clonotypes by the size of the smaller repertoire. RTK rarefaction, the Chao1 estimator, and Recon v2.1 estimates of unobserved clonotypes were used to assess repertoire richness. For all TCRbeta clonotypes obtained by the gDNA method from a few donors, generation probabilities were computed with OLGA. As stored in TCRdb, this immuneACCESS dataset retains in-frame rearrangements with V and J assigned. A fraction of the clones does not appear; measured against another copy, unresolved V genes explain less than half of the discrepancy, and the remainder lacks a known reason. V, J and clone size were drawn from that table, and D and trimming were deduced from the DNA. The sample table contains 2,500,000 or so clones; only one count was recorded for around 90% of them. The top ten hold over 0.12% of the sample.

The donors were healthy, HIV-negative adults who had no recently reported acute infections or vaccinations. All donors were Caucasian adults living in Nashville, Tennessee, USA. CD4+ T cells were enriched by magnetic negative selection; naive cells were then positively selected on CD45RA, and the negative fraction formed the memory subset. Blood was obtained by leukapheresis, after which PBMCs were separated by Ficoll-Histopaque density gradient centrifugation and cryopreserved in liquid nitrogen vapor phase. Analytical flow cytometry was used to check the purity and quantity of each magnetically sorted T cell population. Each sorted fraction had its genomic DNA isolated and then quantified by UV absorbance on a Nanodrop 2000c. Unmatched junction bases come to 4, with V trimmed by 0 bases and J by 3 bases. Including the terminal cysteine and phenylalanine, the CDR3 comprises 15 residues. Of all the DNA, just the CDR3 is kept, 45 bases in frame from base 1. CDR1 and CDR2 (SGHDN, FVKESK) derive from the germline V gene.

What the authors observed across the whole study: Only blood was sampled, and tissue TCR repertoires likely differ from those in blood. Clonotypes shared by all four sorted-subset donors showed higher generation probabilities than non-shared clonotypes. Rarefaction of sorted-subset datasets indicated incomplete sequencing despite the large sequencing depth. Because the study included a small number of donors, the genetic and exposure-history diversity represented was limited. Estimated clonotype richness was generally larger for naive than for memory subsets. About 5% of naive CD4, 3.5% of naive CD8, about 2.4% of memory CD4, and over 0.35% of memory CD8 clonotypes were shared across several donors. Pairwise subsampling indicated that sequencing depth was expected to affect the degree of clonotype sharing among donors.

The sample was naive CD4+ T cells sorted from blood. Interpreted using the paper, the cell subset or site label stands for: CD45RA+ positively selected. The V and J segments used are TRBV14 and TRBJ2-7; 8 nucleotides in the junction match TRBD1. The source is a man aged 18 to 29 in good health. CDR3 protein: CASSQDRGRIYEQYF. The DNA sequence is given as TGTGCCAGCAGCCAAGACAGGGGGCGTATCTACGAGCAGTACTTC. Here the CDR3 is joined to the reference TRBV14 and TRBJ2-7 genes, and the full variable domain is: EAGVTQFPSHSVIEKGQTVTLRCDPISGHDNLYWYRRVMGKEIKFLLHFVKESKQDESGMPNNRFLAERTGGTYSTLKVQPAELEDSGVYFCASSQDRGRIYEQYFGPGTRLTVT.